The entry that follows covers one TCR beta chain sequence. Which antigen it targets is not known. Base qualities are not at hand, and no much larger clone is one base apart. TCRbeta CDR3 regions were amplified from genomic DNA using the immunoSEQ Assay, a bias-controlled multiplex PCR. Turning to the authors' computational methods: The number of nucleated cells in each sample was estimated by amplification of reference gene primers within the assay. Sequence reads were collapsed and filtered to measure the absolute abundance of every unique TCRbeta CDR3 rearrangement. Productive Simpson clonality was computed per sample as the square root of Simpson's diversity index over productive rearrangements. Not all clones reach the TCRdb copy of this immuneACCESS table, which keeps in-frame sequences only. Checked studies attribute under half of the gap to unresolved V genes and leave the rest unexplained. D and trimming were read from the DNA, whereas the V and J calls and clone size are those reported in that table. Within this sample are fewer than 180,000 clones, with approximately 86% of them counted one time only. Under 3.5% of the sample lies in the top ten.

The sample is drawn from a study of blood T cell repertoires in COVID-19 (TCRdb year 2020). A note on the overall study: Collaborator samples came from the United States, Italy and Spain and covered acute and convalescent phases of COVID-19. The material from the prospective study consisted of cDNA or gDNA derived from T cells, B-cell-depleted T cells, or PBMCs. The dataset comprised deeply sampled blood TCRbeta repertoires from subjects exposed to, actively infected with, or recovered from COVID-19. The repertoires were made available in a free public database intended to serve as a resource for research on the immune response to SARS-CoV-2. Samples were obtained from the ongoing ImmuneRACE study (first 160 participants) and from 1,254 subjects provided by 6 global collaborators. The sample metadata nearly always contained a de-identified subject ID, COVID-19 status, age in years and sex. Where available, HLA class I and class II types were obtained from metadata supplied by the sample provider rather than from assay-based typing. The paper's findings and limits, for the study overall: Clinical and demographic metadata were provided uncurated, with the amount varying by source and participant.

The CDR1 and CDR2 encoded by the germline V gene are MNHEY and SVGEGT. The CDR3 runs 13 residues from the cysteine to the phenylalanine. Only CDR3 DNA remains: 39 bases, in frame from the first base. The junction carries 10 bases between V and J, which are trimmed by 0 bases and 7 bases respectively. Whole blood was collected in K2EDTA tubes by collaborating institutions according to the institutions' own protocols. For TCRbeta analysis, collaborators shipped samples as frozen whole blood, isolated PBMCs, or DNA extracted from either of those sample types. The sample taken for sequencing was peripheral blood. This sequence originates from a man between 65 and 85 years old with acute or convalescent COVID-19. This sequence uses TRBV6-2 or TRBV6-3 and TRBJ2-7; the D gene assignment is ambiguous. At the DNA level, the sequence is TGTGCCAGCAGTTACTCCGATGTTCAGGAGCAGTACTTC. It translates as CASSYSDVQEQYF.